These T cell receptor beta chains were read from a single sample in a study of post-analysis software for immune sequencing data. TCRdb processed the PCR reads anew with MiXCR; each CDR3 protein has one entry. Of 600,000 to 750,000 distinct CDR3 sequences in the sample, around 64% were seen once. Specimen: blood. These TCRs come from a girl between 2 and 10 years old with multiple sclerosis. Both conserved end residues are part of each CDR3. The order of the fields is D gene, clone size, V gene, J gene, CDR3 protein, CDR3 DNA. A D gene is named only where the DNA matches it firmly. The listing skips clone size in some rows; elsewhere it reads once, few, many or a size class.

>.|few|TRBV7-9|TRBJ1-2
CASSRGTQDLRGIYGYTF
TGTGCCAGCAGCCGGGGGACGCAGGACCTAAGGGGTATCTATGGCTACACCTTC
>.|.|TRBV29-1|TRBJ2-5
CSVVPGQETQYF
TGCAGCGTCGTACCAGGCCAAGAGACCCAGTACTTC
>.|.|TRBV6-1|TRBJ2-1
CASSRGQAPFNEQFF
TGTGCCAGCAGTCGCGGGCAGGCCCCTTTTAATGAGCAGTTCTTC
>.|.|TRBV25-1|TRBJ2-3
CASSEGGTVTDTQYF
TGTGCCAGCAGTGAAGGGGGGACAGTCACAGATACGCAGTATTTT
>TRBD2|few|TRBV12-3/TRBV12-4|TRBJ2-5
CASSSGLAGGPETQYF
TGTGCCAGCAGTTCCGGACTAGCGGGGGGGCCTGAGACCCAGTACTTC
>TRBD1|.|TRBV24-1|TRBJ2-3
CATSDEPGQGASSDTQYF
TGTGCCACCAGTGATGAGCCGGGACAGGGGGCGAGCTCAGATACGCAGTATTTT
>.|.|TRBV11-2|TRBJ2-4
CASSSPDEGNIQYF
TGTGCCAGCAGCTCACCCGACGAAGGCAACATTCAGTACTTC
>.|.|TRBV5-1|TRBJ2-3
CASSLDGPQYF
TGCGCCAGCAGCTTGGATGGGCCACAGTATTTT
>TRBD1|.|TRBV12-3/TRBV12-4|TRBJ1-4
CASSLRQGGNEKLFF
TGTGCCAGCAGTTTAAGACAGGGGGGTAATGAAAAACTGTTTTTT
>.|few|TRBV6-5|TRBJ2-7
CASGGSSYEQYF
TGTGCCAGCGGTGGGAGCTCCTACGAGCAGTACTTC
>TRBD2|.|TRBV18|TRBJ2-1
CASSPPASGANEQFF
TGTGCCAGCTCACCACCGGCTAGCGGGGCAAATGAGCAGTTCTTC
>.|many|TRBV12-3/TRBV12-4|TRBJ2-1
CASSFSNEQFF
TGTGCCAGCAGTTTTAGTAATGAGCAGTTCTTC
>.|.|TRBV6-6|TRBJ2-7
CASSYSTGREVGEQYF
TGTGCCAGCAGTTACTCGACAGGGCGGGAGGTCGGCGAGCAGTACTTC
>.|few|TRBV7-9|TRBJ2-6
CASSLTASGANVLTF
TGTGCCAGCAGCCTCACCGCGTCTGGGGCCAACGTCCTGACTTTC
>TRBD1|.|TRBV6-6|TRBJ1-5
CASSSTGTGSNQPQHF
TGTGCCAGCAGCTCTACCGGGACAGGGAGCAATCAGCCCCAGCATTTT
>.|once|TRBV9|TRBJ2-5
CASGRGPKETQYF
TGTGCCAGTGGCCGGGGTCCGAAGGAGACCCAGTACTTC
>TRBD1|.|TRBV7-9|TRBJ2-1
CASSATGGLDEQFF
TGTGCCAGCAGCGCGACAGGGGGACTCGATGAGCAGTTCTTC
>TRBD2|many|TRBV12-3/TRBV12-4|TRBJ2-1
CASSTLAGVHYNEQFF
TGTGCCAGCAGTACCTTAGCGGGAGTCCACTACAATGAGCAGTTCTTC
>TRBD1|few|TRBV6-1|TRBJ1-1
CASWDRASTEAFF
TGTGCCAGCTGGGACAGAGCGAGCACTGAAGCTTTCTTT
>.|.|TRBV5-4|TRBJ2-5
CASSLFSEETQYF
TGTGCCAGCAGCTTGTTCTCGGAAGAGACCCAGTACTTC
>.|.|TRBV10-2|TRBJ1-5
CASSEPAGSGQPQHF
TGCGCCAGCAGTGAGCCCGCGGGGTCCGGGCAGCCCCAGCATTTT
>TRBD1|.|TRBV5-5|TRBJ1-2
CASSYSPGTGEENYGYTF
TGTGCCAGCAGCTATTCCCCCGGGACAGGGGAAGAAAACTATGGCTACACCTTC
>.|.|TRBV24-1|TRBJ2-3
CATSDRGDYTDTQYF
TGTGCCACCAGTGACAGGGGGGATTATACAGATACGCAGTATTTT
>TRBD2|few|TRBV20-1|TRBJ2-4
CSAPGTSGGVRNIQYF
TGCAGTGCTCCGGGGACTAGCGGGGGGGTCCGGAACATTCAGTACTTC
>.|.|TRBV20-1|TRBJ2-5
CSARVTIQETQYF
TGCAGTGCTAGAGTAACCATCCAAGAGACCCAGTACTTC
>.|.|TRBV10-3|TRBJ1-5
CAISDVREGNQPQHF
TGTGCCATCAGTGACGTCAGGGAGGGCAATCAGCCCCAGCATTTT
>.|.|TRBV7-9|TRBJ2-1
CASSTIGLKNDNEQFF
TGTGCCAGCAGCACAATCGGACTGAAAAACGACAATGAGCAGTTCTTC
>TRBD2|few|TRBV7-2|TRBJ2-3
CASSSIYERGQYF
TGTGCCAGCAGCTCGATATACGAGCGGGGGCAGTATTTT
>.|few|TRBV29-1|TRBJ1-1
CSVEKGVNTEAFF
TGCAGCGTTGAAAAGGGGGTGAACACTGAAGCTTTCTTT
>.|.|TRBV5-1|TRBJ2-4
CASSFQGGLAKNIQYF
TGCGCCAGCAGCTTCCAGGGCGGGTTAGCCAAAAACATTCAGTACTTC
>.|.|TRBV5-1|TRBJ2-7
CASSSVDGTYEQYF
TGCGCCAGCAGCTCAGTGGACGGGACCTACGAGCAGTACTTC
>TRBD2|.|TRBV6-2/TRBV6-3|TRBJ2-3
CARTTGTSAYF
TGTGCCAGGACGACCGGGACTAGCGCGTATTTT
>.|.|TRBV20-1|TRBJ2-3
CGARDFSADRDTQYF
TGCGGTGCTAGAGATTTTTCCGCGGACCGGGATACGCAGTATTTT
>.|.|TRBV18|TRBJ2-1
CANSPEGRRYNEQFF
TGTGCCAACTCACCAGAGGGACGGAGGTACAATGAGCAGTTCTTC
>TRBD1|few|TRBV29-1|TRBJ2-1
CSATGTGGNEQFF
TGCAGCGCAACCGGGACAGGGGGGAATGAGCAGTTCTTC
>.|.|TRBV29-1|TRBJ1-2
CSVSSRDGGDYGYTF
TGCAGCGTTTCTTCCCGGGACGGGGGGGACTATGGCTACACCTTC
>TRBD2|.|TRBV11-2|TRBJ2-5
CASSWGEGPSETQYF
TGCGCCAGCAGCTGGGGGGAGGGTCCAAGTGAGACCCAGTACTTC
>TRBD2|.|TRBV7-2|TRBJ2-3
CASSFLRSGLAGGPNTRYF
TGTGCCAGCAGCTTTTTGAGATCGGGACTAGCGGGAGGGCCCAATACGCGGTATTTT
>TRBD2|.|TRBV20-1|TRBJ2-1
CSAYGTSGRIPYNEQFF
TGCAGTGCTTACGGGACTAGCGGGAGAATCCCCTACAATGAGCAGTTCTTC
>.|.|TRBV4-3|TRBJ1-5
CASSQDHRVVGNQPQHF
TGCGCCAGCAGCCAAGATCACCGGGTGGTAGGCAATCAGCCCCAGCATTTT
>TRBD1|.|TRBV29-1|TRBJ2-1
CSVKGDSNEQFF
TGCAGCGTTAAAGGGGACAGCAATGAGCAGTTCTTC